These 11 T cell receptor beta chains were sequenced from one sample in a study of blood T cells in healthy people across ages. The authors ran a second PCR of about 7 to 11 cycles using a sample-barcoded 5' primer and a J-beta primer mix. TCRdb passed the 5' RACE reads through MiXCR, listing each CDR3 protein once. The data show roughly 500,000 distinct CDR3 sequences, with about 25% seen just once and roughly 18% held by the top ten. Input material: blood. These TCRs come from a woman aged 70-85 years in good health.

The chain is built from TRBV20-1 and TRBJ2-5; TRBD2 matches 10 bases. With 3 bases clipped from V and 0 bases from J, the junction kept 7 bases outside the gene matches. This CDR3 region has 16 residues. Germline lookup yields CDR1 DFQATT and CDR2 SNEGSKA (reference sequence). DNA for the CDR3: TGCAGTGCTAGTAGGTCTAGCGGGGGCCACCAAGAGACCCAGTACTTC. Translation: CSASRSSGGHQETQYF.

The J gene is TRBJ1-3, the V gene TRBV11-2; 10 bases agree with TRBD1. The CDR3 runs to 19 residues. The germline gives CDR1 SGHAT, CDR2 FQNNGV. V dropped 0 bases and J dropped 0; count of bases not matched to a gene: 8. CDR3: CASSLDQGQGSLSGNTIYF. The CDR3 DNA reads TGTGCCAGCAGCTTAGATCAGGGACAGGGGTCGCTCTCTGGAAACACCATATATTTT.

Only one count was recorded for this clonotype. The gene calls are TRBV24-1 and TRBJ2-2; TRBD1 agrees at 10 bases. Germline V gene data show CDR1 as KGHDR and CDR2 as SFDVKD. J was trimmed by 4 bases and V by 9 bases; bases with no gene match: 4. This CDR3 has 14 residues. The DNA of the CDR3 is TGTGCCACCGGGGGACAGGGGCCCACCGGGGAGCTGTTTTTT. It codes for CATGGQGPTGELFF.

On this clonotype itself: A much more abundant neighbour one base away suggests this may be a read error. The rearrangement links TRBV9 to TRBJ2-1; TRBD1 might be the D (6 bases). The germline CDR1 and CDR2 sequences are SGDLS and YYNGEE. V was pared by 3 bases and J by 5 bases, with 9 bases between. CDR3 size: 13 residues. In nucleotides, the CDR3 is TGTGCCAGCAGCGCGACAGGTAACAATGAGCAGTTCTTC. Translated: CASSATGNNEQFF.

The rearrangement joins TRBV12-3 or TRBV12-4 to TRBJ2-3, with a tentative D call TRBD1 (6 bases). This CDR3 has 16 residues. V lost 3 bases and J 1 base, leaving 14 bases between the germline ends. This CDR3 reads CASSFLGAIGTDTQYF. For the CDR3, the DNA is TGTGCCAGCAGTTTTTTGGGGGCCATCGGCACAGATACGCAGTATTTT.

The CDR3 loop is CASSPPRRTGAQYF. The CDR3 region has the DNA TGTGCCAGCAGCCCCCCCAGGAGGACGGGGGCGCAGTATTTT. V and J are TRBV7-2 and TRBJ2-3; D perhaps matches TRBD2 (6 bases). CDR1 and CDR2 (germline): SGHTA, FQGNSA. The V and J ends lost 5 bases and 10 bases respectively, with 19 bases between them. The CDR3 consists of 14 residues.

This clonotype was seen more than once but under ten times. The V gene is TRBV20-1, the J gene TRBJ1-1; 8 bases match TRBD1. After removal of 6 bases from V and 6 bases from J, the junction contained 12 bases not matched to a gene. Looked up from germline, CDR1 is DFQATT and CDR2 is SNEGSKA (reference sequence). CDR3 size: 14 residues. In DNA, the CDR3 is TGCAGTGCCCGATACGGACAGGGATCGGCTGAAGCTTTCTTT. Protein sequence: CSARYGQGSAEAFF.

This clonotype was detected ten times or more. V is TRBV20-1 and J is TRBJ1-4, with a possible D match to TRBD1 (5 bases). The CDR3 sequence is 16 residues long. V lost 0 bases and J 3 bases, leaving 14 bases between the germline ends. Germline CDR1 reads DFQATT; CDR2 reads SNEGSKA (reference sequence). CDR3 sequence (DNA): TGCAGTGCTAGAGATGGGAGAAGGACATCTAATGAAAAACTGTTTTTT. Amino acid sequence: CSARDGRRTSNEKLFF.

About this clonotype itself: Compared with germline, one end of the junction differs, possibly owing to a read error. The CDR3 is CATSDSWGARGYTF. In nucleotides, the CDR3 is TGCGCCACCAGTGATTCGTGGGGAGCGCGTGGCTACACCTTC. This chain links TRBV24-1 with TRBJ1-2; D gene unclear. This CDR3 has 14 residues. From germline, CDR1 is KGHDR and CDR2 SFDVKD.

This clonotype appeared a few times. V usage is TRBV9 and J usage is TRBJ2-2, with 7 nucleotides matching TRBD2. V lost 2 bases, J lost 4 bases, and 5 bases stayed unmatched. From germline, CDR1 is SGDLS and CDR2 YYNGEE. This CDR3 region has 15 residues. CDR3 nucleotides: TGTGCCAGCAGCGTTCAAGCGGGGACCACCGGGGAGCTGTTTTTT. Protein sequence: CASSVQAGTTGELFF.

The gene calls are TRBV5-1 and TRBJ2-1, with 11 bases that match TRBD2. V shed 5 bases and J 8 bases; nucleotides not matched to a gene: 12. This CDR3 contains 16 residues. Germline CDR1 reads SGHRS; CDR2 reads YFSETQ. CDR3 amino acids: CASRAGLAGAQDEQFF. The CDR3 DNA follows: TGCGCCAGCAGAGCCGGACTAGCGGGTGCTCAGGATGAGCAGTTCTTC.